The text below deals with one T cell receptor beta chain. This entry comes from a study of blood T cell repertoires in COVID-19. Study context: Cohort 3 recovery required two negative PCRs, clearance, or symptom resolution.

The V segment lost 1 base and the J segment 6 bases; nucleotides outside the gene matches: 4. CDR3 size: 15 residues. CDR1 is MNHEY, CDR2 SMNVEV, per germline (reference sequence). The authors' processing: For nucleated cells, counts were estimated from reference gene primer amplification. The assay was immunoSEQ multiplex PCR, and TCRdb's table has in-frame clones only and misses some. V, J and clone size are those of that table, while D and trimming were read from the DNA. The repertoire holds roughly 200,000 clones, with around 87% as singletons. The source of this sequence is a man aged 30 to 39 in a cohort exposed to, infected with or recovered from COVID-19 (not recorded which). This sequence joins TRBV27 and TRBJ1-5, with 9 bases aligning to TRBD1. The material sequenced was PBMCs or T cells enriched from blood (not recorded which). CDR3 sequence (DNA): TGTGCCAGCAGTTTATGGGGACAGGGAGGTCAGCCCCAGCATTTT. This codes for CASSLWGQGGQPQHF.